Relative to its sample, the clone carrying this T cell receptor beta chain is medium-sized. As yet, its antigen is unknown. These data originate in a study of T cell repertoires in aging, cancer and after chemotherapy. Study-level background: Patients with chronic lymphocytic leukemia were sampled before and after fludarabine- or bendamustine-based chemotherapy. Study-level results: Immunological memory after chemotherapy cannot be judged from the repertoire data.

This CDR3 has 15 amino acids. The V and J ends lost 2 bases and 7 bases respectively, with 15 bases between them. Germline-derived CDR1 and CDR2 are MNHEY and SVGEGT. TRB rearrangements spanning V, D and J were amplified using mixed TRB-A/B primers. In TCRdb, the multiplex PCR reads were re-called with MiXCR into one record per CDR3 protein. The sample includes about 840 distinct CDR3 sequences, about a quarter of them seen just once. The template was genomic DNA from peripheral blood, not RNA. The sequenced sample was blood. This clonotype originated in a human donor with a blood cancer. The chain recombines TRBV6-2 or TRBV6-3 with TRBJ1-5, with a tentative D call TRBD1 (5 bases). The CDR3 region is CASSYRGALGQPQHF. The CDR3 region has the DNA TGTGCCAGCAGTTACAGAGGGGCTCTGGGGCAGCCCCAGCATTTT.